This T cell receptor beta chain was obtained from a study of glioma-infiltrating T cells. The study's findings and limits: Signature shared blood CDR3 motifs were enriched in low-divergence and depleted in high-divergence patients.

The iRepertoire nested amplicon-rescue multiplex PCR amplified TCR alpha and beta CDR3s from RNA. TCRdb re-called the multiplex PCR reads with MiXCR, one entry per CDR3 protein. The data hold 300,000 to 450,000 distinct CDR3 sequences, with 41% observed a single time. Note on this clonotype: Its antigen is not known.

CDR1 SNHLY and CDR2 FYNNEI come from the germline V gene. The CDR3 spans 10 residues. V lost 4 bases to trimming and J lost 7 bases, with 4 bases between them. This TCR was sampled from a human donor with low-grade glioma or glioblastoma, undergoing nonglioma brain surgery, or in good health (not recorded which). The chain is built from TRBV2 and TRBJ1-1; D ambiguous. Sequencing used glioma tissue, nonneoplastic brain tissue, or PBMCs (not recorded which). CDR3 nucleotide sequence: TGTGCCAGCAGTGGTCTTGAAGCTTTCTTT. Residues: CASSGLEAFF.